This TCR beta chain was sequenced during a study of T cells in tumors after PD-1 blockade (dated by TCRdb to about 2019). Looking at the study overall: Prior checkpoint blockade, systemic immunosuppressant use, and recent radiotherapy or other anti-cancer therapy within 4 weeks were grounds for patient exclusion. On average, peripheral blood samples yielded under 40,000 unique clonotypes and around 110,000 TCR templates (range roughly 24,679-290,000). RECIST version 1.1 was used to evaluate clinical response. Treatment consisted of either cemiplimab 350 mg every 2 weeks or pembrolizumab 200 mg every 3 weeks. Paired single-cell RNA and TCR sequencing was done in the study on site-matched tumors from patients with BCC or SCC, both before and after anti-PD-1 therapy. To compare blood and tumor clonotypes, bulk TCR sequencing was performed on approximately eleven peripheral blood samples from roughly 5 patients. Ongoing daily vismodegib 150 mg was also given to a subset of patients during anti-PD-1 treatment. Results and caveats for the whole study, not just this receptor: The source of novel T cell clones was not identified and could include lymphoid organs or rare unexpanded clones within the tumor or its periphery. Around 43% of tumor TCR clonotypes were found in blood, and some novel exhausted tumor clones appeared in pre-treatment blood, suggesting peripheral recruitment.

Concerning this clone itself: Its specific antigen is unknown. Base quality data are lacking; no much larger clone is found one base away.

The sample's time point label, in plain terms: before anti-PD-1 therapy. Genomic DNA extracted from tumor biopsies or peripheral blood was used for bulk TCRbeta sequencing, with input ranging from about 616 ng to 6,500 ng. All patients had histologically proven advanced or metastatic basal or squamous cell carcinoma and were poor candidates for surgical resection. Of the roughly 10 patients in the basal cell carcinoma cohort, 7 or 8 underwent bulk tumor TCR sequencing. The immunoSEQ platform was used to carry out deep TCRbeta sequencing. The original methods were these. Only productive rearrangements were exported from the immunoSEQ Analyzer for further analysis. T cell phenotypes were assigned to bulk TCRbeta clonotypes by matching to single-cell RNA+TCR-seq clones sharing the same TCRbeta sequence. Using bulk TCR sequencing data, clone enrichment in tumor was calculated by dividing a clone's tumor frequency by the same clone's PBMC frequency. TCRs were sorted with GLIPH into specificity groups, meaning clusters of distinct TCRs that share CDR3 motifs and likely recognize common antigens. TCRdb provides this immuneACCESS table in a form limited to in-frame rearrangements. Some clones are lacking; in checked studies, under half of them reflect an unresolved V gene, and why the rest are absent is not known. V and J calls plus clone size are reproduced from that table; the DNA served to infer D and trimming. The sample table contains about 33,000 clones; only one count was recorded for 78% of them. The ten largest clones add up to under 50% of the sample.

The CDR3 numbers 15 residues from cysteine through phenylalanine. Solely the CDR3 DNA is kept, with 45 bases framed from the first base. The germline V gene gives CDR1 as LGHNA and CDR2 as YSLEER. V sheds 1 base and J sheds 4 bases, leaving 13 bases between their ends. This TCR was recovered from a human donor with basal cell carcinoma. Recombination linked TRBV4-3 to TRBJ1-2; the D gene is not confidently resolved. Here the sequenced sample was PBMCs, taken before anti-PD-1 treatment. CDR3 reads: CASSQGERHIYGYTF. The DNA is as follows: TGCGCCAGCAGCCAAGGGGAGCGTCACATCTATGGCTACACCTTC.